This entry lists 21 T cell receptor beta chains sequenced from one sample in a study of metastatic and nonmetastatic thyroid tumors. All patients were untreated before thyroid surgery. TCRdb reprocessed the PCR reads using MiXCR. The repertoire has under 4,000 clones, around 20% of them found once; the top ten carry less than 40%. The source material was tumor tissue. All receptors come from a male donor with papillary thyroid cancer or a benign thyroid nodule (not recorded which). Some clones in this sample may be carry-over from other donors' samples.

The chain carries TRBV24-1 and TRBJ1-1; possibly TRBD1 for D (5 bases). The CDR3 sequence is 12 residues long. Germline CDR1 reads KGHDR; CDR2 reads SFDVKD. V lost 1 base to trimming and J lost 10 bases, with 9 bases between them. The CDR3 reads CATSDLLGAAFF. The DNA for the CDR3 is TGTGCCACCAGTGATTTACTCGGGGCAGCTTTCTTT.

The J gene is TRBJ1-1, the V gene TRBV11-2, with 7 bases identical to TRBD1. The junction had 11 bases not matched to a gene; V was cut back by 3 bases and J by 7 bases. The CDR3 is made up of 15 amino acids. Germline assignment: CDR1 SGHAT and CDR2 FQNNGV. CDR3 sequence: CASSFDDRDGGEAFF. CDR3 nucleotides: TGTGCCAGCAGCTTCGACGACAGGGACGGAGGTGAAGCTTTCTTT.

This sequence joins TRBV4-2 and TRBJ2-1; D remains unclear. The V gene lost 0 bases and the J gene lost 7 bases, with 10 bases spanning the gap. CDR1 and CDR2 from the germline V gene are LGHNA and YNFKEQ. The CDR3 extends over 14 amino acids. Here the CDR3 DNA reads TGTGCCAGCAGCCAAGATCCCCAGCCGAATGAGCAGTTCTTC. Protein product: CASSQDPQPNEQFF.

The chain uses TRBV7-9 and TRBJ1-1; the match to TRBD1 covers 11 bases. Germline CDR1 reads SEHNR; CDR2 reads FQNEAQ (reference sequence). This CDR3 has 14 residues. The V and J ends lost 8 bases and 0 bases, in that order; junction bases with no gene match: 2. The CDR3 sequence is CASLGQGVNTEAFF. CDR3 in DNA: TGTGCCAGCCTGGGACAGGGGGTGAACACTGAAGCTTTCTTT. The variable domain in full, completed from reference TRBV7-9 and TRBJ1-1, reads DTGVSQNPRHKITKRGQNVTFRCDPISEHNRLYWYRQTLGQGPEFLTYFQNEAQLEKSRLLSDRFSAERPKGSFSTLEIQRTEQGDSAMYLCASLGQGVNTEAFFGQGTRLTVV.

This clone is deemed medium-sized. The V and J genes are TRBV10-3 and TRBJ1-1, with unresolved D. The CDR3 runs to 14 residues. Looked up from germline, CDR1 is ENHRY and CDR2 is SYGVKD. Trimming stripped 10 bases from V and 1 base from J, with 16 bases between. CDR3 sequence (DNA): TGTGCCACGGTTGTTGCCCCGGGGAACACTGAAGCTTTCTTT. It yields the protein CATVVAPGNTEAFF.

CDR3 sequence (DNA): TGTGCCAGCGTGGTCTCGCAGGCCTCCTACGAGCAGTACTTC. Translating gives CASVVSQASYEQYF. The chain joins TRBV6-2 or TRBV6-3 to TRBJ2-7; the D is unclear. Germline V gene data show CDR1 as MNHEY and CDR2 as SVGEGT. CDR3 size: 14 residues. The V end lost 8 bases, the J end lost 0 bases, and 14 bases lay between the germline ends.

The V call is TRBV20-1, the J call TRBJ2-7, with 8 nucleotides matching TRBD2. The CDR3 extends over 12 amino acids. V trimming: 4 bases; J trimming: 2 bases; junction bases outside the gene matches: 1. Germline V gene sequence: CDR1 DFQATT, CDR2 SNEGSKA (reference sequence). The CDR3 protein is CSATSGPYEQYF. As DNA, the CDR3 is TGCAGTGCTACTAGCGGGCCCTACGAGCAGTACTTC.

The rearrangement links TRBV11-3 to TRBJ2-7; a weak D match, TRBD2 (6 bases). The germline V gene encodes CDR1 SGHNT and CDR2 YENEEA. V was shortened by 5 bases and J by 2 bases, with 13 bases between the two germline ends. The CDR3 length is 14 residues. CDR3 region: CASSPRGSPYEQYF. The DNA for the CDR3 is TGTGCCAGCAGCCCCCGGGGGTCCCCCTACGAGCAGTACTTC.

A few counts support this clone. This sequence joins TRBV10-1 and TRBJ2-1, with D perhaps assigned TRBD1 or TRBD2 (5 bases each). Trimming stripped 4 bases from V and 10 bases from J, with 11 bases between. The CDR3 runs 12 residues. The germline V gene has CDR1 WNHNN and CDR2 SYGVQD (reference sequence). This CDR3 is CASSAGTQEQFF. In DNA form, the CDR3 reads TGCGCCAGCAGTGCGGGGACGCAGGAGCAGTTCTTC.

Sample share makes this clone large (0.1 to 1%). The rearrangement joins TRBV2 to TRBJ1-3, with a weak D call TRBD1 (5 bases). Looked up from germline, CDR1 is SNHLY and CDR2 is FYNNEI. This CDR3 contains 14 residues. The ends were cut back, 5 bases at V and 2 bases at J, with 10 bases in the middle. The chain's CDR3 is CASSWTSAGNTIYF. In nucleotides, the CDR3 is TGTGCCAGCAGTTGGACAAGCGCTGGAAACACCATATATTTT.

The rearrangement uses TRBV5-1 and TRBJ1-2; TRBD1 might be the D (5 bases). The germline CDR1 and CDR2 sequences are SGHRS and YFSETQ. With 5 bases removed from V and 1 base from J, the gap between germline ends came to 9 bases. This CDR3 region has 13 residues. The CDR3 DNA reads TGCGCCAGCAGACATGACAGTAACTATGGCTACACCTTC. As protein: CASRHDSNYGYTF.

This sequence joins TRBV5-1 and TRBJ1-2; D might be TRBD1 (5 bases). Germline V gives CDR1 SGHRS, CDR2 YFSETQ. The CDR3 consists of 13 residues. V gave up 4 bases and J gave up 6 bases, with 13 bases separating them. CDR3 region: CASSIGGFNGYTF. The CDR3 DNA reads TGCGCCAGCAGCATCGGGGGTTTTAATGGCTACACCTTC.

This chain links TRBV3-1 with TRBJ2-7; weak D call: TRBD1 (6 bases). The germline V and J ends were trimmed by 4 bases and 6 bases, with 13 bases remaining between them. Germline CDR1 is LGHDT and CDR2 is YNNKEL (reference sequence). The CDR3 is 13 residues long. The chain's CDR3 is CASSREDSSEQYF. CDR3 coding DNA: TGTGCCAGCAGCCGAGAGGACAGTTCCGAGCAGTACTTC.

Remarks on this clone: An end of the junction differs from the germline gene, which may be a read error. The chain's CDR3 is CASSPGGQNTDTQYF. The CDR3 nucleotides read TGTGCTAGCAGCCCAGGCGGGCAGAACACAGATACGCAGTATTTT. The V gene is TRBV7-7, the J gene TRBJ2-3, with D possibly being TRBD2 (5 bases). The CDR3 extends over 15 amino acids. The germline V gene encodes CDR1 SSHAT and CDR2 FNYEAQ (reference sequence).

This clone is termed medium-sized. The chain has TRBV12-3 or TRBV12-4 and TRBJ2-3; 7 bases fit TRBD2. The trim removed 7 bases at V and 1 base at J, leaving 11 bases unmatched. This CDR3 is 16 amino acids long. CDR3 loop: CASTWGGAGGTDTQYF. CDR3 bases: TGTGCCAGCACTTGGGGGGGAGCAGGTGGCACAGATACGCAGTATTTT.

The J gene is TRBJ2-7, the V gene TRBV28, with D perhaps TRBD1 (6 bases). There are 14 residues in the CDR3. CDR1 is MDHEN, CDR2 SYDVKM, per germline. Trimming shortened V by 7 bases and J by 2 bases, and 15 bases separated the two germline ends. For the CDR3, the DNA is TGTGCCAGCAACGTACAGGGTCCGACCTACGAGCAGTACTTC. Its translation is CASNVQGPTYEQYF.

The V gene is TRBV6-1, the J gene TRBJ2-3; tentative D call: TRBD1 (6 bases). The CDR3 loop spans 15 amino acids. Germline loops: CDR1 MNHNS, CDR2 SASEGT. The V and J ends lost 4 bases and 2 bases respectively, with 13 bases between them. CDR3 region: CASSALTGSTDTQYF. DNA of the CDR3: TGTGCCAGCAGTGCCCTGACAGGTTCCACAGATACGCAGTATTTT.

This clone is termed medium-sized. The gene calls are TRBV20-1 and TRBJ2-3; 9 nucleotides line up with TRBD1. The CDR3 has 14 residues. CDR1 DFQATT and CDR2 SNEGSKA come from the germline V gene (reference sequence). The V and J ends lost 2 bases and 4 bases, in that order; junction bases with no gene match: 4. The CDR3 protein is CSARLDRGADTQYF. CDR3 bases: TGCAGTGCTAGATTGGACAGGGGCGCAGATACGCAGTATTTT.

A remark on this clone: The junction shows a germline mismatch at one end, possibly a read error. This CDR3 reads CSARDEGGPDYVYTF. In DNA form, the CDR3 reads TGCAGTGCTAGAGATGAGGGCGGGCCAGACTATGTCTACACCTTC. V usage is TRBV20-1 and J usage is TRBJ1-2; the D is unclear. This CDR3 has 15 residues. Per germline, CDR1 DFQATT and CDR2 SNEGSKA (reference sequence).

This clone has just a few counts. The rearrangement joins TRBV28 to TRBJ2-7; 12 nucleotides agree with TRBD2. With 9 bases clipped from V and 4 bases from J, the junction kept 7 bases outside the gene matches. Germline assignment: CDR1 MDHEN and CDR2 SYDVKM. There are 14 residues in the CDR3. CDR3 nucleotide sequence: TGTGCCAGTTTGGGAACTAGCGGGAGGTACGAGCAGTACTTC. It codes for CASLGTSGRYEQYF.

Within the sample, this clone is large. The CDR3 DNA is TGTGCCAGCAGTTTATGGGCAGGCTATGGCTACACCTTC. It specifies CASSLWAGYGYTF. The chain employs TRBV27 and TRBJ1-2, with D unclear. This CDR3 comprises 13 residues. Germline CDR1 is MNHEY and CDR2 is SMNVEV (reference sequence). Trimming left V 1 base short and J 4 bases short, with 7 bases between.